Listed below are T cell receptor beta chains from one sample, sequenced in a study of memory CD4+ T cells and cytomegalovirus serostatus. Measured with immunoSEQ multiplex PCR; TCRdb has only the in-frame clones, and not every one. Seen here are roughly 56,000 clones, 82% observed once, and the top ten hold over 0.35%. The specimen was memory CD4+ T cells from blood. The receptor source for this set is an adult in good health and CMV-seronegative. CDR3s include the opening cysteine and the closing phenylalanine or tryptophan. The D gene is left open where the match is weak. Size is stated for part of the rows, as once, few or many counts, or as a class when the clone is expanded.

j_call	clone_size	d_call	v_call	cdr3_aa	cdr3_nt
TRBJ2-1	.	.	TRBV6-5	CASSYSGRLSFDRQFF	TGTGCCAGCAGTTACTCGGGCAGGTTGTCATTCGACAGGCAGTTCTTC
TRBJ2-7	.	TRBD1	TRBV6-6	CASRSTGRTYEQYF	TGTGCCAGCAGGTCGACAGGGCGGACCTACGAGCAGTACTTC
TRBJ1-5	.	TRBD1	TRBV7-9	CASSLDRGDPLNQPQHF	TGTGCCAGCAGCCTTGACAGGGGGGATCCTCTCAATCAGCCCCAGCATTTT
TRBJ2-7	.	.	TRBV6-5	CASSYRVDGSYEQYF	TGTGCCAGCAGTTATCGAGTGGACGGATCCTACGAGCAGTACTTC
TRBJ1-5	.	.	TRBV6-6	CASSTGYRDQPQHF	TGTGCCAGCAGTACAGGGTATCGAGATCAGCCCCAGCATTTT
TRBJ2-5	few	TRBD1	TRBV7-9	CASSLVGRGRQETQYF	TGTGCCAGCAGCTTAGTGGGCAGGGGGCGGCAAGAGACCCAGTACTTC
TRBJ2-5	.	.	TRBV4-3	CASSLRIQETQYF	TGCGCCAGCAGCCTCCGGATCCAAGAGACCCAGTACTTC
TRBJ1-4	.	.	TRBV6-6	CATLRGPLTNEKLFF	TGTGCCACGCTCAGAGGGCCTTTGACTAATGAAAAACTGTTTTTT
TRBJ2-4	.	.	TRBV5-6	CASSRENIQYF	TGTGCCAGCAGCCGAGAAAACATTCAGTACTTC
TRBJ2-7	.	TRBD2	TRBV4-2	CASSQVIAGGETYEQYF	TGTGCCAGCAGCCAAGTAATAGCGGGGGGTGAAACCTACGAGCAGTACTTC
TRBJ1-4	.	TRBD1	TRBV7-9	CASSIGQGREKLFF	TGTGCCAGCAGCATTGGACAGGGTAGAGAAAAACTGTTTTTT
TRBJ2-5	.	.	TRBV9	CASSVGVGQQETQYF	TGTGCCAGCAGCGTAGGGGTGGGCCAACAAGAGACCCAGTACTTC
TRBJ2-1	once	.	TRBV5-1	CASSQPLRSSYNEQFF	TGCGCCAGCAGCCAACCTCTCCGGTCCTCCTACAATGAGCAGTTCTTC
TRBJ1-5	.	.	TRBV10-3	CATAWTGNQPQHF	TGTGCCACCGCCTGGACGGGCAATCAGCCCCAGCATTTT
TRBJ1-1	once	TRBD1	TRBV7-9	CASSLRQGADTEAFF	TGTGCCAGCAGCCTTCGACAGGGGGCCGACACTGAAGCTTTCTTT
TRBJ1-2	once	.	TRBV5-1	CASSLEGVNGYTF	TGCGCCAGCAGCTTGGAGGGGGTGAATGGCTACACCTTC
TRBJ2-2	few	.	TRBV19	CASREWTGELFF	TGTGCCAGTCGGGAATGGACCGGGGAGCTGTTTTTT
TRBJ1-1	.	.	TRBV7-2	CASSLGRQQNTEAFF	TGTGCCAGCAGCTTAGGACGCCAGCAGAACACTGAAGCTTTCTTT
TRBJ2-2	.	TRBD2	TRBV5-1	CASSSSGLAGAGELFF	TGCGCCAGCAGCTCGTCGGGACTAGCGGGGGCAGGGGAGCTGTTTTTT
TRBJ1-1	.	.	TRBV28	CASSFRQGGNTEAFF	TGTGCCAGCAGTTTCCGGCAGGGAGGGAACACTGAAGCTTTCTTT
TRBJ1-5	.	.	TRBV6-5	CASRRTGQNQPQHF	TGTGCCAGCAGAAGAACGGGTCAGAATCAGCCCCAGCATTTT
TRBJ1-5	.	.	TRBV19	CASSKRETQPQHF	TGTGCCAGTAGTAAGAGGGAAACTCAGCCCCAGCATTTT
TRBJ1-2	.	.	TRBV19	CASSIDGDRYGYTF	TGTGCCAGTAGTATAGATGGGGACCGCTATGGCTACACCTTC
TRBJ2-7	once	.	TRBV5-6	CASSLRGEQYF	TGTGCCAGCAGCTTGAGGGGCGAGCAGTACTTC
TRBJ1-3	.	.	TRBV11-2	CASSSRGAGNTIYF	TGTGCCAGCAGCTCCAGGGGAGCTGGAAACACCATATATTTT
TRBJ1-1	.	TRBD1	TRBV5-1	CASSLPTGASTEAFF	TGCGCCAGCAGCCTACCAACAGGGGCGTCCACTGAAGCTTTCTTT
TRBJ2-7	.	.	TRBV28	CASSSRKGRNEQYF	TGTGCCAGCAGCTCCCGCAAGGGGAGGAACGAGCAGTACTTC
TRBJ2-6	.	.	TRBV6-4	CASSLTAPGANVLTF	TGTGCCAGCAGTCTGACAGCTCCCGGGGCCAACGTCCTGACTTTC
TRBJ1-4	.	TRBD1	TRBV15	CATSLGDSSTNEKLFF	TGTGCCACCAGCCTAGGGGACAGCTCAACTAATGAAAAACTGTTTTTT
TRBJ1-2	.	TRBD1	TRBV28	CASSLGTGGLPYTF	TGTGCCAGCAGTTTAGGGACAGGGGGTCTTCCCTACACCTTC
TRBJ1-6	.	.	TRBV6-5	CASSYGGGFSPLHF	TGTGCCAGCAGTTACGGGGGGGGGTTTTCACCCCTCCACTTT
TRBJ2-2	.	.	TRBV11-2	CASSPRGPFSNTGELFF	TGTGCCAGCAGCCCGAGAGGGCCGTTTTCGAACACCGGGGAGCTGTTTTTT
TRBJ2-7	.	.	TRBV7-2	CASSFGAGTYEQYF	TGTGCCAGCAGCTTCGGTGCAGGTACCTACGAGCAGTACTTC
TRBJ2-5	.	.	TRBV18	CASSPGMAGNEGKETQYF	TGTGCCAGCTCACCGGGGATGGCGGGAAATGAGGGAAAAGAGACCCAGTACTTC
TRBJ2-3	.	TRBD2	TRBV6-6	CASTRTSGTLDTQYF	TGTGCCAGCACTAGGACTAGCGGGACTCTCGATACGCAGTATTTT
TRBJ2-1	few	.	TRBV7-9	CASSLAPNNEQFF	TGTGCCAGCAGCTTAGCTCCAAACAATGAGCAGTTCTTC
TRBJ1-3	.	TRBD1	TRBV18	CASSLDRVVAGNTIYF	TGTGCCAGCTCACTCGACAGGGTTGTCGCTGGAAACACCATATATTTT
TRBJ1-5	few	.	TRBV19	CASRGPGPPLPQHF	TGTGCCAGTAGGGGGCCGGGTCCCCCCTTGCCCCAGCATTTT
TRBJ2-1	.	.	TRBV13	CASSLYNEQFF	TGTGCCAGCAGCTTGTACAATGAGCAGTTCTTC
TRBJ2-5	.	TRBD2	TRBV7-2	CASSSPTSGHFQETQYF	TGTGCCAGCAGCTCCCCGACTAGCGGACATTTTCAAGAGACCCAGTACTTC
TRBJ2-1	once	TRBD2	TRBV11-2	CASRSGGGYNEQFF	TGTGCCAGCAGATCAGGCGGGGGCTACAATGAGCAGTTCTTC
TRBJ2-3	.	.	TRBV10-3	CAISAPGGGGLSTQYF	TGTGCCATCAGTGCCCCCGGGGGAGGGGGCCTAAGTACGCAGTATTTT
TRBJ1-4	.	TRBD1	TRBV7-9	CASSLSQGAPYNEKLFF	TGTGCCAGCAGCTTATCGCAGGGGGCTCCCTACAATGAAAAACTGTTTTTT
TRBJ2-3	.	TRBD1	TRBV10-3	CAIRGDREGDTQYF	TGTGCCATCAGGGGGGACAGGGAAGGGGATACGCAGTATTTT
TRBJ2-3	.	.	TRBV7-8	CASSLIDTQYF	TGTGCCAGCAGCTTAATAGATACGCAGTATTTT
TRBJ2-1	.	.	TRBV5-1	CASSGGVGYNEQFF	TGCGCCAGCAGCGGAGGGGTCGGCTACAATGAGCAGTTCTTC
TRBJ2-5	.	.	TRBV6-5	CASSYSGRETQYF	TGTGCCAGCAGTTATTCGGGGAGGGAGACCCAGTACTTC
TRBJ1-6	once	TRBD1	TRBV2	CASWDRGGSPLHF	TGTGCCAGCTGGGACAGGGGGGGTTCACCCCTCCACTTT
TRBJ2-7	.	.	TRBV5-5	CASSLGRPYEQYF	TGTGCCAGCAGCTTGGGAAGGCCGTACGAGCAGTACTTC
TRBJ1-3	.	TRBD1	TRBV5-5	CASSSRDRGIIGERNTIYF	TGTGCCAGCAGCTCCCGGGACAGGGGAATAATAGGGGAGAGAAACACCATATATTTT
TRBJ2-3	.	TRBD1	TRBV7-7	CASSPGGQGFTDTQYF	TGTGCTAGCAGCCCAGGGGGACAGGGCTTCACAGATACGCAGTATTTT
TRBJ2-3	.	.	TRBV5-1	CASSLERQSADTQYF	TGCGCCAGCAGCTTGGAACGACAATCGGCAGATACGCAGTATTTT
TRBJ2-3	few	TRBD2	TRBV9	CASSGAGGFTDTQYF	TGTGCCAGCAGCGGAGCGGGGGGGTTCACAGATACGCAGTATTTT
TRBJ1-2	few	TRBD1	TRBV19	CASSIPGTGAGYTF	TGTGCCAGTAGTATCCCCGGGACAGGTGCTGGCTACACCTTC
TRBJ2-2	.	.	TRBV7-2	CASSLGPKNTGELFF	TGTGCCAGCAGCTTGGGACCGAAGAACACCGGGGAGCTGTTTTTT
TRBJ1-1	.	.	TRBV19	CASSEARANTEAFF	TGTGCCAGTAGTGAGGCTCGGGCGAACACTGAAGCTTTCTTT
TRBJ1-1	.	.	TRBV25-1	CASSASGERAFF	TGTGCCAGCAGTGCCTCCGGGGAAAGGGCTTTCTTT
TRBJ2-1	.	.	TRBV4-2	CASSQEGNEQFF	TGTGCCAGCAGCCAAGAGGGGAATGAGCAGTTCTTC
TRBJ1-3	.	.	TRBV4-3	CASSQDKVSGNTIYF	TGCGCCAGCAGCCAAGATAAGGTCTCTGGAAACACCATATATTTT